Listed below are T cell receptor beta chains from one sample, sequenced in a study of read filtering for tumor transcriptome and immune sequencing. Each CDR3 protein is one row after TCRdb ran MiXCR on the reads. The sample holds tens of thousands of distinct CDR3 sequences, around 21% seen once. The sample comprised a population of CD138-negative cells sorted from bone marrow. The receptors shown here come from a donor older than 35 with multiple myeloma. CDR3s include the opening cysteine and the closing phenylalanine or tryptophan. D genes are given only for firm matches. A row's size may be missing; if present it is once, few, many or a size class.

J gene | V gene | clone size | D gene | CDR3 protein | CDR3 DNA
TRBJ1-5 | TRBV5-6 | few | - | CASSSDRRASQPQHF | TGTGCCAGCAGCTCCGACAGGAGGGCAAGTCAGCCCCAGCATTTT
TRBJ2-7 | TRBV30 | many | - | CVRGAGHLREQYF | TGTGTCCGCGGGGCAGGACACCTACGGGAGCAGTACTTC
TRBJ2-3 | TRBV20-1 | many | - | CSARWRGVTDTQYF | TGCAGTGCTAGGTGGAGGGGGGTCACAGATACGCAGTATTTT
TRBJ1-6 | TRBV7-3 | - | TRBD1 | CASSSTGGNSPLHF | TGTGCCAGCAGCTCGACAGGGGGCAATTCACCCCTCCACTTT
TRBJ2-7 | TRBV28 | many | TRBD1 | CASSPRQTGGYEQYF | TGTGCCAGCAGCCCTAGACAGACAGGGGGCTACGAGCAGTACTTC
TRBJ2-1 | TRBV6-5 | many | TRBD1 | CASTLTGTGIFNEQFF | TGTGCCAGCACACTAACCGGGACAGGGATCTTCAATGAGCAGTTCTTC
TRBJ2-3 | TRBV20-1 | - | - | CSATAAEQTDTQYF | TGCAGTGCCACCGCGGCGGAACAGACAGATACGCAGTATTTT
TRBJ2-4 | TRBV5-1 | many | - | CASSLGSGFNIQYF | TGCGCCAGCAGCTTGGGTAGCGGTTTCAACATTCAGTACTTC
TRBJ2-7 | TRBV6-5 | many | TRBD1 | CASSYSGTGGYEQYF | TGTGCCAGCAGTTATTCCGGGACAGGGGGTTACGAGCAGTACTTC
TRBJ2-3 | TRBV7-3 | many | TRBD2 | CASSLTGGLADEDTQYF | TGTGCCAGCAGCTTAACGGGGGGACTAGCGGATGAAGATACGCAGTATTTT